The TCR beta chain described here comes from a study of blood T cell repertoires in COVID-19 (dated by TCRdb to 2018 to 2020). Describing the broader study: Samples from collaborators originated in the United States, Italy and Spain and spanned both the acute and convalescent phases of COVID-19. The material from the prospective study consisted of cDNA or gDNA derived from T cells, B-cell-depleted T cells, or PBMCs. Deeply sampled blood TCRbeta repertoires from subjects exposed to, actively infected with, or recovered from COVID-19 were included in the dataset. A freely available public database, intended as a resource for researchers studying the immune response to SARS-CoV-2, is where the repertoires were released. Samples came from the ongoing ImmuneRACE study (first 160 participants) plus 1,254 subjects from 6 global collaborators. Nearly every sample came with metadata listing a de-identified subject ID, COVID-19 status, age in years and sex. Where available, HLA class I and class II types were taken from metadata supplied by the sample provider and were not determined by assay-based typing. What the authors observed across the whole study: Clinical and demographic metadata were provided uncurated, with the amount varying by source and participant.

CDR1 and CDR2 are read off the germline V gene as MNHEY and SVGEGT. V loses 2 bases of germline sequence and J loses 5 bases, and the interval between the two ends is 10 bases. The CDR3 runs 14 residues from the cysteine to the phenylalanine. Of all the DNA, just the CDR3 is kept, 42 bases in frame from base 1. Regarding this clone: Its target antigen remains unknown. Base qualities are not at hand, and no much larger clone is one base apart.

Each collaborating institution followed its own protocols to collect whole blood in K2EDTA tubes. For TCRbeta analysis, collaborator samples were shipped as frozen whole blood, as isolated PBMCs, or as DNA extracted from either sample type. The immunoSEQ Assay, a bias-controlled multiplex PCR, was used to amplify TCRbeta CDR3 regions from genomic DNA. In the authors' own workflow: Nucleated cell counts per sample were estimated from amplification of reference gene primers within the assay. To quantify the absolute abundance of each unique TCRbeta CDR3 rearrangement, sequence reads were collapsed and filtered. For each sample, productive Simpson clonality was calculated as the square root of Simpson's diversity index across productive rearrangements. TCRdb retrieved this table from immuneACCESS and kept in-frame rearrangements only. Not all clones are present; in checked studies, unresolved V genes account for under half, and no reason is known for the remainder. D and trimming come from the DNA, and the V and J calls and clone size come from that table. For this sample the table gives 110,000 or so clones, of which around 83% were detected only once. The ten largest clonotypes hold less than 8% of the sample.

Material for sequencing was peripheral blood. This clonotype was sampled from a woman of 80 years or more with active or convalescent COVID-19. The chain is made from TRBV6-2 or TRBV6-3 and TRBJ1-5; a tentative D call is TRBD1 (5 bases match). Read as DNA, the sequence is TGTGCCAGCAGTTACACCCTAGGGGATCAGCCCCAGCATTTT. It codes for CASSYTLGDQPQHF.